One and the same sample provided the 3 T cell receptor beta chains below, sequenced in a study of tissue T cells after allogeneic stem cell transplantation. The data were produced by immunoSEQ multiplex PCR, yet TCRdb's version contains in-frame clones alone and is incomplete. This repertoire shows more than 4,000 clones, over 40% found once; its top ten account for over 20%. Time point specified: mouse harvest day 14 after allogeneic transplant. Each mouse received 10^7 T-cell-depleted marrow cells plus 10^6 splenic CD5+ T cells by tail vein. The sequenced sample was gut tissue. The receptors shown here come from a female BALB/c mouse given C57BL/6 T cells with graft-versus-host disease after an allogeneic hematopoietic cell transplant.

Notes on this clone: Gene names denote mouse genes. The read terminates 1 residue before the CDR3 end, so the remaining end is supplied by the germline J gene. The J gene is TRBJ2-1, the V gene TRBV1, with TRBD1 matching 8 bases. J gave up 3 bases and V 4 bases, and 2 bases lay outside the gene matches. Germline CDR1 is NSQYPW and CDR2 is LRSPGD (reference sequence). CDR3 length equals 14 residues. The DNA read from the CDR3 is TGCACCTGCAGTGAGGACAGGGCCTATGCTGAGCAGTTC. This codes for CTCSEDRAYAEQF. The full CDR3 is CTCSEDRAYAEQFF.

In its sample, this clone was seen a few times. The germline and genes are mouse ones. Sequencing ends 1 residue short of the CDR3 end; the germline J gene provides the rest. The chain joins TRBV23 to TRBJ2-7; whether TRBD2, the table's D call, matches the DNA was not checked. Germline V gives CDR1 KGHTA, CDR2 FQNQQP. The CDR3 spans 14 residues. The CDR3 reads CSSSQSTGGYEQYF. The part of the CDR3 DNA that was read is TGCTCCAGCAGTCAATCAACTGGGGGGTATGAACAGTAC.

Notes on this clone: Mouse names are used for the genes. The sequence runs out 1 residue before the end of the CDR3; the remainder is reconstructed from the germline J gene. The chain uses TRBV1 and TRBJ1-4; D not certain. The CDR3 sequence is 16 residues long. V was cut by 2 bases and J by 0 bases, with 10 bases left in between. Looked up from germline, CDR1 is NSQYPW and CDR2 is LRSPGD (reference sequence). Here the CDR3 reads CTCSAPGSISNERLFF. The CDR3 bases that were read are TGCACCTGCAGTGCACCCGGGAGCATTTCCAACGAAAGATTATTT.